This TCR beta chain was documented in a study of CD8+ T cells in alopecia areata. Overall study: Treated patients were dosed with oral tofacitinib, taking 5 to 10 mg twice daily.

Sequencing templates came from extracted RNA that was reverse transcribed into cDNA. Sequencing used immunoSEQ multiplex PCR; TCRdb keeps in-frame clones, though not all of them. Among around 190,000 clones, over 55% were seen once, and the ten largest hold under 1.2%. As to this clone: As yet, its antigen is unknown.

CDR3 size: 11 residues. The ends lost 4 bases at V and 13 bases at J; junction bases unmatched: 4. Germline V CDR1 and CDR2: SGHRS, YFSETQ. Study outcomes and limitations: Relative to mice, TCR sharing across patients was less clear, a difference possibly HLA-related. Whether baseline CD8+ expansion is linked to response remains uncertain, given a single nonresponder. While patients received tofacitinib, many expanded lesional clones remained present in scalp and blood.

The treatment was: oral pan-JAK inhibitor, 5-10 mg twice daily. The chain is built from TRBV5-1 and TRBJ2-1; 8 nucleotides align to TRBD1. The sample was CD4+ T cells sorted from blood, taken at week 24, from a patient treated with tofacitinib. The clonotype comes from a human donor with alopecia areata. The CDR3, as DNA: TGCGCCAGCAGCGAAGACAGGGGACAGTTCTTC. Translating gives CASSEDRGQFF.